A single sample is the source of the 23 T cell receptor beta chains below, sequenced in a study of quantifying T cell responses using KT2 cells. About the research overall: RNA was reverse transcribed with TCR alpha and beta constant-region primers.

Each cDNA got a UMI-containing oligo ligated at its 3' end. First-round PCR used approximately 4 cycles and beta primers RC1.1 and RC1.2 covering TRBC1 and TRBC2. TCRdb called the UMI-ligation and nested PCR reads again in MiXCR, with one record for every CDR3 protein. Of some 41,000 distinct CDR3 sequences listed, 17% are singletons. The specimen sequenced was PBMCs spiked with cells of the T cell clone KT2. The receptors shown here come from a human donor.

The chain couples TRBV19 to TRBJ1-5, with 8 positions matching TRBD1. CDR1 and CDR2 from the germline V gene are LNHDA and SQIVND (reference sequence). The ends lost 5 bases at V and 5 bases at J; junction bases unmatched: 8. This CDR3 comprises 15 residues. CDR3 sequence: CASSPRTGNDQPQHF. The CDR3 nucleotides read TGTGCCAGTAGTCCTAGGACAGGGAACGATCAGCCCCAGCATTTT.

This clonotype was found a few times. The chain recombines TRBV29-1 with TRBJ2-3; maybe TRBD1 (6 bases). Germline values: CDR1 SQVTM, CDR2 ANQGSEA. The CDR3 covers 13 residues. V was trimmed by 6 bases and J by 1 base, leaving 11 bases between them. CDR3 in DNA: TGCAGCGTCCAGGGGAGAGGCACAGATACGCAGTATTTT. This codes for CSVQGRGTDTQYF.

CDR3: CASSLVREDYGYTF. The DNA for the CDR3 is TGTGCCAGCAGCCTGGTCCGGGAAGACTATGGCTACACCTTC. V gene TRBV27 combines with J gene TRBJ1-2; D remains ambiguous. This CDR3 contains 14 residues. Germline V gives CDR1 MNHEY, CDR2 SMNVEV (reference sequence). V lost 6 bases, J lost 3 bases, and 14 bases lay in between.

This chain links TRBV30 with TRBJ2-1; TRBD2 is a possible D gene (6 bases). The CDR3 loop spans 14 amino acids. CDR1 GTSNPN and CDR2 SVGIG come from the germline V gene (reference sequence). The germline V and J ends were trimmed by 1 base and 7 bases, with 14 bases remaining between them. In DNA form, the CDR3 reads TGTGCCTGGAGTGCATTCACTAGCAGGAATGAGCAGTTCTTC. Its translation: CAWSAFTSRNEQFF.

This clonotype occurred a few times. The chain has TRBV9 and TRBJ2-1, with TRBD2 matching 7 bases. Trimming at V came to 0 bases and at J to 2 bases, leaving 2 bases not matched to a gene. Germline V CDR1 and CDR2: SGDLS, YYNGEE. The CDR3 has 15 residues. In DNA, the CDR3 is TGTGCCAGCAGCGTAGGGGCGGGGGCCTACAATGAGCAGTTCTTC. Its translation: CASSVGAGAYNEQFF.

A remark on this clonotype: Mismatch with germline at one junction end may stem from a read error. The chain carries TRBV15 and TRBJ1-6; D ambiguous. CDR1 and CDR2 from the germline V gene are LNHNV and YYDKDF (reference sequence). The CDR3 runs 13 residues. DNA for the CDR3: TGTGCCACCGGCAGCGGCATCAATTCACCCCTCCACTTT. Translation: CATGSGINSPLHF.

This clonotype was counted once. The rearrangement joins TRBV18 to TRBJ2-7, with 9 bases matching TRBD1. In germline, CDR1 is KGHSH, CDR2 LQKENI. The CDR3 covers 14 residues. The J segment lost 3 bases and the V segment lost 3 bases, leaving 3 bases of the junction unmatched. CDR3 region: CASSPRDRVYEQYF. The CDR3 nucleotides are TGTGCCAGCTCACCCCGGGACAGGGTCTACGAGCAGTACTTC.

The V and J genes are TRBV19 and TRBJ1-5; no reliable D call. The CDR3 contains 16 residues. Per germline, CDR1 LNHDA and CDR2 SQIVND (reference sequence). Trimming removed 8 bases from V and 0 bases from J, with 17 bases in between. Written as DNA, the CDR3 is TGTGCCAGTTCCCCCATGGCCAGAGATAGCAATCAGCCCCAGCATTTT. This codes for CASSPMARDSNQPQHF.

This clonotype was seen a few times. The chain joins TRBV2 to TRBJ1-4; D perhaps matches TRBD1 (6 bases). Per germline, CDR1 SNHLY and CDR2 FYNNEI. This CDR3 spans 15 amino acids. Trimming took off 7 bases at V and 5 bases at J, with 17 bases between the two ends. The CDR3 DNA reads as TGTGCCAGCATCCTCGGACAGAGAGAAAATGAAAAACTGTTTTTT. This translates into CASILGQRENEKLFF.

CDR3 region: CAWSVAVGNTIYF. CDR3 DNA: TGTGCCTGGAGTGTGGCCGTCGGCAACACCATATATTTT. This chain connects TRBV30 to TRBJ1-3; the D is unclear. CDR1 and CDR2 from the germline V gene are GTSNPN and SVGIG (reference sequence). The CDR3 spans 13 residues. The germline V and J ends were trimmed by 0 bases and 7 bases, with 10 bases remaining between them.

The V and J genes are TRBV6-2 or TRBV6-3 and TRBJ2-5; tentatively, D is TRBD2 (7 bases). The CDR3 runs to 14 residues. V shed 8 bases and J shed 4 bases, with 17 bases lying between them. The V gene's germline CDR1 is MNHEY and CDR2 SVGEGT. The CDR3 sequence is CASHYSGGRETQYF. The CDR3 DNA sequence: TGTGCCAGCCATTACTCCGGGGGGCGAGAGACCCAGTACTTC.

The chain employs TRBV5-6 and TRBJ1-6, with D unclear. The V and J ends lost 1 base and 0 bases respectively, with 8 bases between them. Germline CDR1 SGHDT, CDR2 YYEEEE. The CDR3 is made up of 16 amino acids. CDR3 amino acids: CASSLLRSSYNSPLHF. CDR3 in DNA: TGTGCCAGCAGCTTGTTGAGATCCTCCTATAATTCACCCCTCCACTTT.

This clonotype was found a few times. The rearrangement uses TRBV2 and TRBJ2-5, with D uncertain. Germline CDR1 reads SNHLY; CDR2 reads FYNNEI. V was pared by 3 bases and J by 5 bases, with 19 bases between. The CDR3 covers 16 residues. CDR3 nucleotide sequence: TGTGCCAGCAGTGAGGATCCCGGCCCCCAAGGGGAGACCCAGTACTTC. Protein sequence: CASSEDPGPQGETQYF.

The chain employs TRBV4-1 and TRBJ1-5; D unresolved. CDR1 and CDR2 (germline): MGHRA, YSYEKL. This CDR3 is 16 amino acids long. V shed 1 base and J shed 2 bases, with 12 bases lying between them. CDR3 DNA sequence: TGCGCCAGCAGCCAAGGTCCGGGTAGCGGCAATCAGCCCCAGCATTTT. The encoded protein is CASSQGPGSGNQPQHF.

This clonotype was counted between two and nine times. V and J are TRBV7-2 and TRBJ1-2; no clear D gene. Trimming left V 4 bases short and J 4 bases short, with 16 bases between. Germline V lookup: CDR1 SGHTA, CDR2 FQGNSA. CDR3 size: 15 residues. The CDR3 nucleotides read TGTGCCAGCAGCTCCCCTAAGTCCTTTAGCTATGGCTACACCTTC. Protein sequence: CASSSPKSFSYGYTF.

The genes are TRBV20-1 and TRBJ1-5; 12 nucleotides match TRBD1. Germline values: CDR1 DFQATT, CDR2 SNEGSKA (reference sequence). Trimming at V came to 6 bases and at J to 0 bases, leaving 9 bases not matched to a gene. There are 17 residues in the CDR3. As DNA, the CDR3 is TGCAGTGCCCCGTCGGGACAGGGGGCGCGTAGCAATCAGCCCCAGCATTTT. Translated, it gives CSAPSGQGARSNQPQHF.

This clonotype was found a few times. The J gene is TRBJ1-2, the V gene TRBV7-2; TRBD1 matches 7 bases. Germline assignment: CDR1 SGHTA and CDR2 FQGNSA. The CDR3 runs to 16 residues. V shed 5 bases, J shed 4 bases, and the junction held 13 bases outside the gene matches. Here the CDR3 DNA reads TGTGCCAGCAGCCCGCATAGCCTGGACAGGAGCTATGGCTACACCTTC. Its translation is CASSPHSLDRSYGYTF.

This clonotype was seen a few times. The chain recombines TRBV20-1 with TRBJ2-1, with a tentative D call TRBD1 (6 bases). Germline-derived CDR1 and CDR2 are DFQATT and SNEGSKA (reference sequence). This CDR3 is built from 22 residues. The V and J ends lost 4 bases and 3 bases respectively, with 37 bases between them. The CDR3 sequence: CSATRFIGQTRAWTLNYNEQFF. The CDR3 DNA reads TGCAGTGCTACCCGATTCATTGGACAGACAAGAGCGTGGACCCTTAACTACAATGAGCAGTTCTTC.

This clonotype was detected only once. V is TRBV6-5 and J is TRBJ1-4, with D possibly matching TRBD1 (5 bases). CDR1 and CDR2 from the germline V gene are MNHEY and SVGAGI. V lost 5 bases and J 8 bases, leaving 18 bases between the germline ends. CDR3 size: 15 residues. The CDR3 DNA sequence: TGTGCCAGCAGTCAGGGAGGGAGGGGCCACGAAAAACTGTTTTTT. Amino acid sequence: CASSQGGRGHEKLFF.

This clonotype was counted many times. The rearrangement links TRBV3-1 to TRBJ1-6; D perhaps matches TRBD1 (6 bases). The CDR3 length is 15 residues. Trimming shortened V by 4 bases and J by 7 bases, and 14 bases separated the two germline ends. Germline V gene sequence: CDR1 LGHDT, CDR2 YNNKEL (reference sequence). In DNA form, the CDR3 reads TGTGCCAGCAGCCCTACGACAAGGGGGAATTCACCCCTCCACTTT. Amino acids: CASSPTTRGNSPLHF. Full variable domain (remainder filled in from reference TRBV3-1 and TRBJ1-6): DTAVSQTPKYLVTQMGNDKSIKCEQNLGHDTMYWYKQDSKKFLKIMFSYNNKELIINETVPNRFSPKSPDKAHLNLHINSLELGDSAVYFCASSPTTRGNSPLHFGNGTRLTVT.

This rearrangement joins TRBV30 to TRBJ2-4; D perhaps matches TRBD2 (6 bases). The V end lost 1 base, the J end lost 6 bases, and 13 bases lay between the germline ends. The germline V gene encodes CDR1 GTSNPN and CDR2 SVGIG (reference sequence). The CDR3 extends over 14 amino acids. CDR3 sequence reads: CAWSDRRVRNIQYF. CDR3 in DNA: TGTGCCTGGAGTGATAGGAGGGTCCGAAACATTCAGTACTTC.

This sequence joins TRBV20-1 and TRBJ2-2; D is perhaps TRBD1 or TRBD2 (6 bases each). Trimming pared 6 bases from V and 1 base from J, leaving 24 bases between. CDR1 DFQATT and CDR2 SNEGSKA come from the germline V gene (reference sequence). This CDR3 has 18 amino acids. The CDR3, as DNA: TGCAGTGCCGGGCAGGGGCCGGGGAGTAGCGGGAACACCGGGGAGCTGTTTTTT. This codes for CSAGQGPGSSGNTGELFF.

The gene calls are TRBV12-3 or TRBV12-4 and TRBJ1-5; possible D gene TRBD1, 5 bases. CDR3 length equals 13 residues. Trimming stripped 3 bases from V and 4 bases from J, with 7 bases between. The CDR3 DNA reads as TGTGCCAGCAGTTTTAGGGGTAATCAGCCCCAGCATTTT. This codes for CASSFRGNQPQHF.